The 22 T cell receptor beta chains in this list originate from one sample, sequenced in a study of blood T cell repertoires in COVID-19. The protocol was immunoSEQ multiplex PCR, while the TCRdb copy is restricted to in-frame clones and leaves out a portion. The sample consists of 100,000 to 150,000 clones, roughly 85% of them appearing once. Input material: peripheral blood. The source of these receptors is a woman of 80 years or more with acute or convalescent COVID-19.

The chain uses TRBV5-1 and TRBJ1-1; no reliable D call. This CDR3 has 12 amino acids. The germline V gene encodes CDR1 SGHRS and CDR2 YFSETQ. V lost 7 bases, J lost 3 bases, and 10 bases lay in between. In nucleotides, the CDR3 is TGCGCCAGCTCATGGTCGGACACTGAAGCTTTCTTT. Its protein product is CASSWSDTEAFF.

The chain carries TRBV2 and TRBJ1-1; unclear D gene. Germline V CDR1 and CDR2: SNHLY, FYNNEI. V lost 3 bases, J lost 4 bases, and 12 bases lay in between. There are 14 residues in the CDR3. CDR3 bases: TGTGCCAGCAGTGATGCGGGGATTGGCACTGAAGCTTTCTTT. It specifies CASSDAGIGTEAFF. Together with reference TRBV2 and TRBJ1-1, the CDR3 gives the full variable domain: EPEVTQTPSHQVTQMGQEVILRCVPISNHLYFYWYRQILGQKVEFLVSFYNNEISEKSEIFDDQFSVERPDGSNFTLKIRSTKLEDSAMYFCASSDAGIGTEAFFGQGTRLTVV.

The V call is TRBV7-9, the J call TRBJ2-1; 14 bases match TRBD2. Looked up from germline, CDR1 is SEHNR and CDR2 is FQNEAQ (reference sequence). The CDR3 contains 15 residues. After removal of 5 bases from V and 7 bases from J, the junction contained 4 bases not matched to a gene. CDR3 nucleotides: TGTGCCAGCAGCCCGGGACTAGCGGGGGCTAATGAGCAGTTCTTC. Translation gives CASSPGLAGANEQFF.

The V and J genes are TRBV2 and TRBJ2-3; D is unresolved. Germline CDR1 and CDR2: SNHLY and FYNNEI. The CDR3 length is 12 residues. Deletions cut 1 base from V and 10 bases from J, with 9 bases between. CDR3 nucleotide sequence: TGTGCCAGCAGTGAAGTGGCAGGATCGCAGTATTTT. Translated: CASSEVAGSQYF.

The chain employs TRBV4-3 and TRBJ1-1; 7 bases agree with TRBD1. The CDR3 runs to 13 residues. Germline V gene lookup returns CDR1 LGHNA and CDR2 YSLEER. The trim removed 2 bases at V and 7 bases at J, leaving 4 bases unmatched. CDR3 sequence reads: CASSQQRTGEAFF. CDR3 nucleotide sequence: TGCGCCAGCAGCCAACAGCGGACAGGTGAAGCTTTCTTT.

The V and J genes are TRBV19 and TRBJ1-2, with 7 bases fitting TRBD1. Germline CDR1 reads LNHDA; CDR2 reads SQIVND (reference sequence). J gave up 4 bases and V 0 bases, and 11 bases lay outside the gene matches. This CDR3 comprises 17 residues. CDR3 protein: CASSIERDSSILYGYTF. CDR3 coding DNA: TGTGCCAGTAGTATAGAGCGGGACAGCTCCATCCTCTATGGCTACACCTTC.

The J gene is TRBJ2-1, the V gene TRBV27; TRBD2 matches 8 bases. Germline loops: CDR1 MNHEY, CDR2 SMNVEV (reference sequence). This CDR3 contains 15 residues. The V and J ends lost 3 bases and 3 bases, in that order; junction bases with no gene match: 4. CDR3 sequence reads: CASSLRAGDYNEQFF. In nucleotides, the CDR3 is TGTGCCAGCAGTTTGAGAGCGGGGGACTACAATGAGCAGTTCTTC.

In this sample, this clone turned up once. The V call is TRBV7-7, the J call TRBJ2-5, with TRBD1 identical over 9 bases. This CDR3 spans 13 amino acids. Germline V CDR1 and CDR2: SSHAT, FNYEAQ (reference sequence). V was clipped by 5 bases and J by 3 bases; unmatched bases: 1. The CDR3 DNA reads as TGTGCCAGCAGCCGGGACAGGGAAGAGACCCAGTACTTC. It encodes CASSRDREETQYF.

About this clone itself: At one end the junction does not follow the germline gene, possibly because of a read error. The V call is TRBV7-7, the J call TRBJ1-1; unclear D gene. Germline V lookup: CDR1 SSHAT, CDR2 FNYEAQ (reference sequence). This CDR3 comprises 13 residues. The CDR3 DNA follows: TGTGCTAGCAGCCCCGCCCCGGGGAAGGAAGCTTTCTTT. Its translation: CASSPAPGKEAFF.

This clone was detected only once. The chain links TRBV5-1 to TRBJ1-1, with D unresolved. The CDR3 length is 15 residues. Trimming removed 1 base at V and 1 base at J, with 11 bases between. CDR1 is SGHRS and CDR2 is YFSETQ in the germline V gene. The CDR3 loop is CASSLNWAGNTEAFF. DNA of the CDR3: TGCGCCAGCAGCTTGAATTGGGCGGGGAACACTGAAGCTTTCTTT. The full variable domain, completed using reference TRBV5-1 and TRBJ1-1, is KAGVTQTPRYLIKTRGQQVTLSCSPISGHRSVSWYQQTPGQGLQFLFEYFSETQRNKGNFPGRFSGRQFSNSRSEMNVSTLELGDSALYLCASSLNWAGNTEAFFGQGTRLTVV.

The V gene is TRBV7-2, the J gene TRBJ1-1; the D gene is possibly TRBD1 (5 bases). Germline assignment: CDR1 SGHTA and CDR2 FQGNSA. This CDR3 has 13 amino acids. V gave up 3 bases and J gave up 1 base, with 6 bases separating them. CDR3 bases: TGTGCCAGCAGCTTCACAGGGAACACTGAAGCTTTCTTT. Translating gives CASSFTGNTEAFF. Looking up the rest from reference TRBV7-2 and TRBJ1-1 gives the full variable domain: GAGVSQSPSNKVTEKGKDVELRCDPISGHTALYWYRQSLGQGLEFLIYFQGNSAPDKSGLPSDRFSAERTGGSVSTLTIQRTQQEDSAVYLCASSFTGNTEAFFGQGTRLTVV.

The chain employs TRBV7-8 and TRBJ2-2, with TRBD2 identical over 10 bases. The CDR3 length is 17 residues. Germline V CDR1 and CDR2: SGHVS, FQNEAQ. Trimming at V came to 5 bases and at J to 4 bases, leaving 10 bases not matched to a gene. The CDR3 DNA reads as TGTGCCAGCAGCACGAGCTATAGCGGGGGGCGCACCGGGGAGCTGTTTTTT. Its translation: CASSTSYSGGRTGELFF.

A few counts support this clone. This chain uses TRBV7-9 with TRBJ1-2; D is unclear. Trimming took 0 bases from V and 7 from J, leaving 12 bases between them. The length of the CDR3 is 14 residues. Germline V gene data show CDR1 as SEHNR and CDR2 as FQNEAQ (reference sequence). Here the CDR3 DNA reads TGTGCCAGCAGCTTAGCTCAGGCCACGAGTGGCTACACCTTC. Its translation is CASSLAQATSGYTF. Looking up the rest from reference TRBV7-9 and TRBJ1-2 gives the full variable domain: DTGVSQNPRHKITKRGQNVTFRCDPISEHNRLYWYRQTLGQGPEFLTYFQNEAQLEKSRLLSDRFSAERPKGSFSTLEIQRTEQGDSAMYLCASSLAQATSGYTFGSGTRLTVV.

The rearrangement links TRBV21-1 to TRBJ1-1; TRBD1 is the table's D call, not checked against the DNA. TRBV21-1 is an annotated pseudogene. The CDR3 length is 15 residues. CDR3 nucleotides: TGTGCCAGCAGCAAACGACAGGGTGTCCCACTTGAAGCTTTCTTT. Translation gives CASSKRQGVPLEAFF.

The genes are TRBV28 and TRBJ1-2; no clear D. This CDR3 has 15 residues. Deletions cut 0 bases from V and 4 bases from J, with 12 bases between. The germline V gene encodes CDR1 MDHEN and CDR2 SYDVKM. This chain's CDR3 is CASSLWEGRVYGYTF. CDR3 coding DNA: TGTGCCAGCAGTTTATGGGAGGGTCGTGTCTATGGCTACACCTTC.

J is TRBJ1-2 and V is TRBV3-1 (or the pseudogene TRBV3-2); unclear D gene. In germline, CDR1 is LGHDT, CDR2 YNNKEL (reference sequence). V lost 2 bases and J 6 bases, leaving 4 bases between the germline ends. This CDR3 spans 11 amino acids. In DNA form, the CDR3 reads TGTGCCAGCAGCCAAAGCCATGGCTACACCTTC. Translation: CASSQSHGYTF.

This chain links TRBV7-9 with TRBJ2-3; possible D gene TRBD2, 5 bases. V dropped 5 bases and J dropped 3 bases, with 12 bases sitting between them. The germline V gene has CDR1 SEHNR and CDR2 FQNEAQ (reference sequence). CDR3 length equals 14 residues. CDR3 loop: CASSPLGSTDTQYF. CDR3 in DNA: TGTGCCAGCAGCCCCCTGGGGAGTACAGATACGCAGTATTTT. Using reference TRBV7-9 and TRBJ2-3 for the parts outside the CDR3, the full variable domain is DTGVSQNPRHKITKRGQNVTFRCDPISEHNRLYWYRQTLGQGPEFLTYFQNEAQLEKSRLLSDRFSAERPKGSFSTLEIQRTEQGDSAMYLCASSPLGSTDTQYFGPGTRLTVL.

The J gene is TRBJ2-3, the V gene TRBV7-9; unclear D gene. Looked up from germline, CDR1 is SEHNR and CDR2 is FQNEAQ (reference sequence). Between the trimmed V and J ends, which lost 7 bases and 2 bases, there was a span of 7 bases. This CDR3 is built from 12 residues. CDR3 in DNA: TGTGCCAGCACCCCGTACACAGATACGCAGTATTTT. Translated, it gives CASTPYTDTQYF.

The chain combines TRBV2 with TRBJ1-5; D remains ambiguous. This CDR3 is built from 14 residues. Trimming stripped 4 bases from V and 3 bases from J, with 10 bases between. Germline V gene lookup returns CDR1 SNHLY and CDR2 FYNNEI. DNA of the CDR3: TGTGCCAGCAGTGCCAGATTAAACAATCAGCCCCAGCATTTT. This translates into CASSARLNNQPQHF.

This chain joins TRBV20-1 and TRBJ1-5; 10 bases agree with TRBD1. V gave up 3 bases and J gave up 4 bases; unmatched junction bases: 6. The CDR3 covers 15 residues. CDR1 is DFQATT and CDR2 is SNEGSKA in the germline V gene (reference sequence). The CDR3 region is CSASRKGQGNQPQHF. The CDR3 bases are TGCAGTGCTAGTCGGAAGGGACAGGGGAATCAGCCCCAGCATTTT.

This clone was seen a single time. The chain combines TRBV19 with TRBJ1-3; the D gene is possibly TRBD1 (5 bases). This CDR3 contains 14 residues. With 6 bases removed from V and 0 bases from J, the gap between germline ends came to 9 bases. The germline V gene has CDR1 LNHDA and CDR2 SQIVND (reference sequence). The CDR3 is CASSAGGSGNTIYF. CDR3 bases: TGTGCCAGTAGCGCCGGGGGCTCTGGAAACACCATATATTTT.

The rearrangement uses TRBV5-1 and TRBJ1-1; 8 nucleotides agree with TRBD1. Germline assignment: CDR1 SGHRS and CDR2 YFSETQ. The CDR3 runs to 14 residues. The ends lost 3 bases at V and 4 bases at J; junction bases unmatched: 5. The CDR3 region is CASSWGTGGTEAFF. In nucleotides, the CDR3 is TGCGCCAGCAGCTGGGGAACAGGGGGCACTGAAGCTTTCTTT.